This entry lists 14 T cell receptor beta chains sequenced from one sample in a study of shared clonotypes between healthy human individuals. CD45RO negativity and positive selection for CCR7 defined naive CD8 cells, a population that excluded terminally differentiated effector memory CD45RA+ cells. Clones were sequenced by immunoSEQ multiplex PCR, and TCRdb holds only the in-frame ones, with some missing. The sample shows hundreds of thousands of clones, roughly 96% of them seen only once. The material sequenced was naive CD8+ T cells sorted from blood. These receptors were obtained from a woman aged 25 to 45 in good health.

The rearrangement uses TRBV7-9 and TRBJ2-3; 10 positions agree with TRBD2. This CDR3 is 17 amino acids long. V shed 0 bases and J 3 bases; nucleotides not matched to a gene: 6. CDR1 and CDR2 (germline): SEHNR, FQNEAQ (reference sequence). The CDR3 nucleotides are TGTGCCAGCAGCTTAGCAACCGGGACTAGCGAAACAGATACGCAGTATTTT. Encoded protein: CASSLATGTSETDTQYF. Supplemented by reference TRBV7-9 and TRBJ2-3, the full variable domain reads DTGVSQNPRHKITKRGQNVTFRCDPISEHNRLYWYRQTLGQGPEFLTYFQNEAQLEKSRLLSDRFSAERPKGSFSTLEIQRTEQGDSAMYLCASSLATGTSETDTQYFGPGTRLTVL.

This chain joins TRBV4-1 and TRBJ2-2, with D possibly TRBD2 on 8 matching bases. The V end was cut by 4 bases, the J end by 3 bases, with 18 bases between. Germline assignment: CDR1 MGHRA and CDR2 YSYEKL. The CDR3 sequence is 17 residues long. The CDR3 coding sequence is TGCGCCAGCAGCCGTCTACAGGGGCGGGGGGACACCGGGGAGCTGTTTTTT. Translating gives CASSRLQGRGDTGELFF.

The J gene is TRBJ2-1, the V gene TRBV19, with 12 bases aligning to TRBD2. V trimming: 6 bases; J trimming: 8 bases; junction bases outside the gene matches: 11. This CDR3 spans 16 amino acids. CDR1 and CDR2 from the germline V gene are LNHDA and SQIVND (reference sequence). In DNA, the CDR3 is TGTGCCAGTAGCCAAGGGACTAGCGGGTTAGGGGATGAGCAGTTCTTC. Its translation: CASSQGTSGLGDEQFF.

The rearrangement links TRBV19 to TRBJ2-1; D remains unclear. Deletions cut 3 bases from V and 5 bases from J, with 14 bases between. This CDR3 has 15 amino acids. CDR1 is LNHDA, CDR2 SQIVND, per germline (reference sequence). CDR3 loop: CASSMETFQNNEQFF. The DNA of the CDR3 is TGTGCCAGTAGTATGGAGACGTTTCAGAACAATGAGCAGTTCTTC.

This chain uses TRBV13 with TRBJ1-1; a possible D gene is TRBD1 (6 bases). The length of the CDR3 is 13 residues. Trimming pared 4 bases from V and 4 bases from J, leaving 10 bases between. Germline CDR1 and CDR2: PRHDT and FYEKMQ (reference sequence). As DNA, the CDR3 is TGTGCCAGCAGCTCGGGACATATCACTGAAGCTTTCTTT. It codes for CASSSGHITEAFF.

In its sample, this clone was seen once. The chain links TRBV5-1 to TRBJ2-7; 7 nucleotides match TRBD1. Germline lookup yields CDR1 SGHRS and CDR2 YFSETQ. CDR3 size: 17 residues. The ends lost 1 base at V and 6 bases at J; junction bases unmatched: 16. CDR3 nucleotide sequence: TGCGCCAGCAGCTTGCTTGGGGCCGGGACAGCAATTTCCGAGCAGTACTTC. It translates to CASSLLGAGTAISEQYF.

Details on this clone: Other DNA sequences in this sample translate to the same CDR3. The chain couples TRBV7-9 to TRBJ1-2; D gene ambiguous. The CDR3 sequence is 12 residues long. V was shortened by 0 bases and J by 5 bases, with 4 bases between the two germline ends. From germline, CDR1 is SEHNR and CDR2 FQNEAQ (reference sequence). The CDR3 spells CASSLAGYGYTF. DNA for the CDR3: TGTGCCAGCAGCTTAGCGGGGTATGGCTACACCTTC.

The chain employs TRBV5-1 and TRBJ1-3, with 8 bases fitting TRBD1. Trimming cost V 3 bases and J 0 bases; bases outside gene matches: 5. This CDR3 comprises 16 residues. Per germline, CDR1 SGHRS and CDR2 YFSETQ. The CDR3 DNA reads TGCGCCAGCAGCTCGAGAGACAGGGGCTCTGGAAACACCATATATTTT. Amino acids: CASSSRDRGSGNTIYF.

This sequence joins TRBV10-1 and TRBJ2-1; 8 bases fit TRBD1. This CDR3 comprises 14 residues. J gave up 7 bases and V 5 bases, and 7 bases lay outside the gene matches. CDR1 is WNHNN and CDR2 is SYGVQD in the germline V gene (reference sequence). This chain's CDR3 is CASSKGQGWNEQFF. The CDR3 DNA reads TGCGCCAGCAGTAAAGGACAGGGATGGAATGAGCAGTTCTTC.

This clone was seen a handful of times. This chain joins TRBV30 and TRBJ1-1; D is possibly TRBD1 (5 bases). The V gene lost 0 bases and the J gene lost 1 base, with 9 bases spanning the gap. There are 14 residues in the CDR3. Germline assignment: CDR1 GTSNPN and CDR2 SVGIG (reference sequence). The CDR3 is CAWSVRQQNTEAFF. The DNA for the CDR3 is TGTGCCTGGAGTGTACGACAGCAGAACACTGAAGCTTTCTTT.

The chain combines TRBV28 with TRBJ1-1; D gene unclear. The CDR3 is 13 residues long. V was trimmed by 5 bases and J by 0 bases, leaving 7 bases between them. Germline lookup yields CDR1 MDHEN and CDR2 SYDVKM. CDR3 DNA: TGTGCCAGCAGTCCGTCCATGAACACTGAAGCTTTCTTT. The encoded protein is CASSPSMNTEAFF.

The chain combines TRBV25-1 with TRBJ1-1; unclear D gene. The germline gives CDR1 MGHDK, CDR2 SYGVNS. Trimming shortened V by 4 bases and J by 9 bases, and 12 bases separated the two germline ends. This CDR3 contains 12 residues. The CDR3 protein is CASSAGNTQAFF. CDR3 nucleotides: TGTGCCAGCAGTGCAGGCAATACCCAAGCTTTCTTT.

This chain links TRBV2 with TRBJ1-2, with D perhaps TRBD1 (5 bases). CDR3 size: 15 residues. The germline V and J ends were trimmed by 2 bases and 5 bases, with 15 bases remaining between them. Germline V gene data show CDR1 as SNHLY and CDR2 as FYNNEI. The CDR3 sequence: CASSETAGRGYGYTF. The CDR3 region has the DNA TGTGCCAGCAGTGAAACTGCAGGGCGTGGGTATGGCTACACCTTC.

The chain links TRBV6-5 to TRBJ1-1; D uncertain. The CDR3 extends over 14 amino acids. The germline CDR1 and CDR2 sequences are MNHEY and SVGAGI. Between the trimmed V and J ends, which lost 4 bases and 0 bases, there was a span of 9 bases. CDR3 protein: CASSSVNMNTEAFF. CDR3 in DNA: TGTGCCAGCAGTTCCGTCAACATGAACACTGAAGCTTTCTTT.